This T cell receptor beta chain stems from a study of cytomegalovirus exposure and HLA in healthy donors. Study at large: Early released data comprised tens of millions of unique TCRs from HLA-typed donors. Broader study findings: An observed cluster of highly shared sequence variants was recorded as a likely sequencing artifact. Some TCR beta chains (about 170 of them) were listed as cytomegalovirus-associated. In most subjects, TCR beta sequences reportedly gave accurate predictions of HLA-A and HLA-B alleles.

Points on this clone: Its matching antigen is unknown.

The CDR3 length is 12 residues. Germline V gene sequence: CDR1 SGHVS, CDR2 FQNEAQ. V was cut by 5 bases and J by 6 bases, with 10 bases left in between. The PCR was carried out with 60 Vbeta primers and 13 Jbeta primers. Libraries were prepared by immunoSEQ multiplex PCR; TCRdb keeps only in-frame clonotypes and omits some of them. The sample yields under 150,000 clones, 82% seen once. The sequenced sample was PBMCs. This TCR was recovered from a male donor in good health and CMV-seropositive. V gene TRBV7-8 combines with J gene TRBJ1-2; D gene ambiguous. CDR3 nucleotides: TGTGCCAGCAGCCTAAGTCGAAATGGCTACACCTTC. This codes for CASSLSRNGYTF. The whole variable domain, remainder taken from reference TRBV7-8 and TRBJ1-2, is GAGVSQSPRYKVAKRGQDVALRCDPISGHVSLFWYQQALGQGPEFLTYFQNEAQLDKSGLPSDRFFAERPEGSVSTLKIQRTQQEDSAVYLCASSLSRNGYTFGSGTRLTVV.